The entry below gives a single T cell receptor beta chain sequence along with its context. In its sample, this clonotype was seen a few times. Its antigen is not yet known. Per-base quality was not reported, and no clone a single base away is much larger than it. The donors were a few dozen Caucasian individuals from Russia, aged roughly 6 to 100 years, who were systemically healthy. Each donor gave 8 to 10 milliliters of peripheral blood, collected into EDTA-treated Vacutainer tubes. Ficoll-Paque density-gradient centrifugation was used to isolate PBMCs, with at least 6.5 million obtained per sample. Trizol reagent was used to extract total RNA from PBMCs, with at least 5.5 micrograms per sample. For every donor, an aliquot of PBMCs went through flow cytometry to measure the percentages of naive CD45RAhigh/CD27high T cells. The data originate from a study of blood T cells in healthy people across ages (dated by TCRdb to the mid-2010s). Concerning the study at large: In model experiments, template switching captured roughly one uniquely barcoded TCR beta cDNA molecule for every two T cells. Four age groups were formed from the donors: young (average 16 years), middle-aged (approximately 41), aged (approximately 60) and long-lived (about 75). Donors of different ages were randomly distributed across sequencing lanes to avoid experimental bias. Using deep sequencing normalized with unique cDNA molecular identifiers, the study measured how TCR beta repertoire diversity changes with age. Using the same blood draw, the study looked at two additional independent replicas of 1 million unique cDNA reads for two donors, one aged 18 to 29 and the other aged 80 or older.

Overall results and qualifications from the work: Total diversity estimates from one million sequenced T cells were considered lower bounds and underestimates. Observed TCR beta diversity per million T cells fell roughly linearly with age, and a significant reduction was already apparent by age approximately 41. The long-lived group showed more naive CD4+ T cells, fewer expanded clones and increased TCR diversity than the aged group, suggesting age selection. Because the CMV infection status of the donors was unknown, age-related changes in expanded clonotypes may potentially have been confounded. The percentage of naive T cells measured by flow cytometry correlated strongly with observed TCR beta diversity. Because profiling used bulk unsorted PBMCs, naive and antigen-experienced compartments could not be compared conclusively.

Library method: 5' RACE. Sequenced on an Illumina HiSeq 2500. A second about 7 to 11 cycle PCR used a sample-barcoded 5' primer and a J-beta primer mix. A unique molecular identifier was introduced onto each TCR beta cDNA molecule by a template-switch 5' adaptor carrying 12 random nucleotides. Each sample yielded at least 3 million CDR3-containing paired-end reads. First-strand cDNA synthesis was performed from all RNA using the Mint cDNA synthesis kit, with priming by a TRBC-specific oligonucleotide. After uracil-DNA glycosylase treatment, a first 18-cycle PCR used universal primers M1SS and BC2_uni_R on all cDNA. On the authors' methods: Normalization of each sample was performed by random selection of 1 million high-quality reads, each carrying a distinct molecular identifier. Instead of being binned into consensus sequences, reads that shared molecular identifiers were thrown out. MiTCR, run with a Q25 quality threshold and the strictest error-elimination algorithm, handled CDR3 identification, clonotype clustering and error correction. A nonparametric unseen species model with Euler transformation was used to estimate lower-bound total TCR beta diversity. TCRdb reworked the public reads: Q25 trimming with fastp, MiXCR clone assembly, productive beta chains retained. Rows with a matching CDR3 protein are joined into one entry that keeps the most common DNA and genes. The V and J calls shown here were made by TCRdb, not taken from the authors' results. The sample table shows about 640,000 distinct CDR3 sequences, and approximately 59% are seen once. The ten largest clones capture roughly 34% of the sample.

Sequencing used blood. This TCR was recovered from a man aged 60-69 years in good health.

The CDR3 reads as follows: CASSSGGYSGANVLTF. The DNA sequence reads TGTGCCAGCAGCTCGGGCGGTTACTCTGGGGCCAACGTCCTGACTTTC. The chain uses TRBV7-9 and TRBJ2-6; the D segment cannot be called with confidence. Trimming removed 4 bases from V and 0 bases from J, leaving 10 bases between the germline ends. The germline V gene (reference sequence) gives CDR1 as SEHNR and CDR2 as FQNEAQ. The CDR3 goes from the cysteine to the phenylalanine over 16 residues. The DNA shown is the 48-base CDR3, in frame from base 1. Supplemented by the reference TRBV7-9 and TRBJ2-6 proteins around the CDR3, the complete variable domain is DTGVSQNPRHKITKRGQNVTFRCDPISEHNRLYWYRQTLGQGPEFLTYFQNEAQLEKSRLLSDRFSAERPKGSFSTLEIQRTEQGDSAMYLCASSSGGYSGANVLTFGAGSRLTVL.